The rows below give T cell receptor beta chains drawn from one sample of a study of blood T cell repertoires in COVID-19. Sequencing used immunoSEQ multiplex PCR; TCRdb keeps in-frame clones, though not all of them. In the table there are approximately 250,000 clones, approximately 84% of which are singletons. Sequenced input: PBMCs or T cells enriched from blood (not recorded which). These receptors originate from a middle-aged man who had recovered from COVID-19. Each CDR3 is given with its conserved first and last residue. D genes are given only for firm matches. Clone size is not always given. Where it is, it says once, few, many or a class for expanded clones.

D gene: NA
J gene: TRBJ1-2
V gene: TRBV12-2
clone size: NA
CDR3 DNA: TGTGCAAGTCGCGGCGGGCATGGCTTATATGGCTACACCTTC
CDR3 protein: CASRGGHGLYGYTF

D gene: TRBD2
J gene: TRBJ2-2
V gene: TRBV12-5
clone size: NA
CDR3 DNA: TGTGCTAGTGGTTTGGCACTCCCCCCGGGACTAGCGGTAGGAGGTGGCACCGGGGAGCTGTTTTTT
CDR3 protein: CASGLALPPGLAVGGGTGELFF

D gene: NA
J gene: TRBJ1-4
V gene: TRBV5-1
clone size: NA
CDR3 DNA: TGCGCCAGCAGGGCGGGGACGGGGAATGAAAAACTGTTTTTT
CDR3 protein: CASRAGTGNEKLFF

D gene: NA
J gene: TRBJ2-5
V gene: TRBV5-8
clone size: NA
CDR3 DNA: TGTGCCAGCAGCTTGGGACTTAGCGGACAGACCCAGTACTTC
CDR3 protein: CASSLGLSGQTQYF

D gene: TRBD2
J gene: TRBJ2-1
V gene: TRBV29-1
clone size: NA
CDR3 DNA: TGCAGCGTTGAAGGCGGGAGCTCCTACAATGAGCAGTTCTTC
CDR3 protein: CSVEGGSSYNEQFF

D gene: NA
J gene: TRBJ1-1
V gene: TRBV6-1
clone size: NA
CDR3 DNA: TGTGCCAGCAGTGAGCCGGCTGAAGCTTTCTTT
CDR3 protein: CASSEPAEAFF

D gene: TRBD1
J gene: TRBJ2-7
V gene: TRBV5-1
clone size: NA
CDR3 DNA: TGCGCCAGCAGCTTGGAAGGGACAGGGTACCACGAGCAGTACTTC
CDR3 protein: CASSLEGTGYHEQYF

D gene: TRBD2
J gene: TRBJ2-1
V gene: TRBV24-1
clone size: few
CDR3 DNA: TGTGCCACCGGAATGACTAGCGGGGCATACAATGAGCAGTTCTTC
CDR3 protein: CATGMTSGAYNEQFF

D gene: NA
J gene: TRBJ2-3
V gene: TRBV2
clone size: once
CDR3 DNA: TGTGCCAGCAGTTCGGGAGTGGGGACAGATACGCAGTATTTT
CDR3 protein: CASSSGVGTDTQYF

D gene: TRBD2
J gene: TRBJ2-1
V gene: TRBV7-8
clone size: few
CDR3 DNA: TGTGCCAGCAGCTTAGCGGGGGGGGTTAGGAATGAGCAGTTCTTC
CDR3 protein: CASSLAGGVRNEQFF

D gene: NA
J gene: TRBJ2-7
V gene: TRBV19
clone size: NA
CDR3 DNA: TGTGCCAGTAGTTTAGGCGGCGTCTCTTACGAGCAGTACTTC
CDR3 protein: CASSLGGVSYEQYF

D gene: NA
J gene: TRBJ2-2
V gene: TRBV4-2
clone size: NA
CDR3 DNA: TGTGCCAGCAGCCAAGAAAAGGCGGTCGGGGAGCTGTTTTTT
CDR3 protein: CASSQEKAVGELFF

D gene: NA
J gene: TRBJ2-1
V gene: TRBV7-3
clone size: NA
CDR3 DNA: TGTGCCAGCAGCCAAGGGCGGGACTCCTACAATGAGCAGTTCTTC
CDR3 protein: CASSQGRDSYNEQFF

D gene: NA
J gene: TRBJ2-2
V gene: TRBV7-6
clone size: NA
CDR3 DNA: TGTGCCAGCAGCTTATTTGAACAGTCGAACACCGGGGAGCTGTTTTTT
CDR3 protein: CASSLFEQSNTGELFF

D gene: TRBD2
J gene: TRBJ2-7
V gene: TRBV30
clone size: NA
CDR3 DNA: TGTGCCTGGACCTTTAGCGGGAGTGTGTTCGACGAGCAGTACTTC
CDR3 protein: CAWTFSGSVFDEQYF

D gene: TRBD1
J gene: TRBJ2-7
V gene: TRBV13
clone size: NA
CDR3 DNA: TGTGCCAGCAGCAAAGGACAGGGGACCTACGAGCAGTACTTC
CDR3 protein: CASSKGQGTYEQYF

D gene: TRBD1
J gene: TRBJ2-1
V gene: TRBV5-1
clone size: NA
CDR3 DNA: TGCGCCAGCAGCTTGGGACAGGGGGTCTCTGGTGAGCAGTTCTTC
CDR3 protein: CASSLGQGVSGEQFF

D gene: NA
J gene: TRBJ2-3
V gene: TRBV11-2
clone size: few
CDR3 DNA: TGTGCCAGCCGAGGACTGCTTTCAGATACGCAGTATTTT
CDR3 protein: CASRGLLSDTQYF

D gene: NA
J gene: TRBJ2-5
V gene: TRBV5-1
clone size: NA
CDR3 DNA: TGCGCCAGCAGCGGAAACGAAGGAGTTTCGGAGACCCAGTACTTC
CDR3 protein: CASSGNEGVSETQYF

D gene: NA
J gene: TRBJ2-7
V gene: TRBV7-9
clone size: NA
CDR3 DNA: TGTGCCAGCAGGTCATTCCCGGCCAGGGGCTCCTACGAGCAGTACTTC
CDR3 protein: CASRSFPARGSYEQYF

D gene: NA
J gene: TRBJ2-7
V gene: TRBV7-6
clone size: NA
CDR3 DNA: TGTGCCAGCAGCTTAGCACTGGACGAGCAGTACTTC
CDR3 protein: CASSLALDEQYF

D gene: NA
J gene: TRBJ1-1
V gene: TRBV7-9
clone size: few
CDR3 DNA: TGTGCCAGCAGCTTAGGTCTAACAGGGAAGAATGAAGCTTTCTTT
CDR3 protein: CASSLGLTGKNEAFF

D gene: NA
J gene: TRBJ1-5
V gene: TRBV19
clone size: NA
CDR3 DNA: TGTGCCAGTAGTATAGACCTAGGGACATCTCAGCCCCAGCATTTT
CDR3 protein: CASSIDLGTSQPQHF

D gene: TRBD2
J gene: TRBJ2-7
V gene: TRBV9
clone size: NA
CDR3 DNA: TGTGCCAGCAGCGTAGAGGCTAGCGGGGGGGCCAATTCCTACGAGCAGTACTTC
CDR3 protein: CASSVEASGGANSYEQYF

D gene: NA
J gene: TRBJ1-5
V gene: TRBV28
clone size: NA
CDR3 DNA: TGTGCCAGCAGTACCACCGTTACGGGGGTGAATCAGCCCCAGCATTTT
CDR3 protein: CASSTTVTGVNQPQHF

D gene: NA
J gene: TRBJ2-3
V gene: TRBV6-5
clone size: NA
CDR3 DNA: TGTGCCAGCAGTTTGACTAGCACAGATACGCAGTATTTT
CDR3 protein: CASSLTSTDTQYF

D gene: NA
J gene: TRBJ2-1
V gene: TRBV30
clone size: NA
CDR3 DNA: TGTGCCTGGAGCCGACGACAGAATGAGCAGTTCTTC
CDR3 protein: CAWSRRQNEQFF

D gene: NA
J gene: TRBJ1-6
V gene: TRBV14
clone size: NA
CDR3 DNA: TGTGCCAGCAGCCCCCTCGCCAGGGCGGGAAATTCACCCCTCCACTTT
CDR3 protein: CASSPLARAGNSPLHF

D gene: TRBD1
J gene: TRBJ1-1
V gene: TRBV7-3
clone size: NA
CDR3 DNA: TGTGCCAGCAGCCCAACAGGGGAGGTAGCTTTCTTT
CDR3 protein: CASSPTGEVAFF

D gene: TRBD1
J gene: TRBJ1-2
V gene: TRBV6-5
clone size: NA
CDR3 DNA: TGTGCCAGCACCCTTATGGGACAGGGAAACTATGGCTACACCTTC
CDR3 protein: CASTLMGQGNYGYTF

D gene: TRBD1
J gene: TRBJ1-1
V gene: TRBV6-1
clone size: NA
CDR3 DNA: TGTGCCAGCAGTGGAGTCCCGGGACAGGGGACGGGCACTGAAGCTTTCTTT
CDR3 protein: CASSGVPGQGTGTEAFF

D gene: NA
J gene: TRBJ2-3
V gene: TRBV7-3
clone size: NA
CDR3 DNA: TGTGCCAGCAGCTTAACTGGCGCGGGACCGAAAGATACGCAGTATTTT
CDR3 protein: CASSLTGAGPKDTQYF

D gene: TRBD1
J gene: TRBJ1-6
V gene: TRBV6-5
clone size: NA
CDR3 DNA: TGTGCCAGCCGGAGGGACAGCTCCTATAATTCACCCCTCCACTTT
CDR3 protein: CASRRDSSYNSPLHF